These 11 T cell receptor beta chains share one sample of origin, sequenced in a study of OX40 agonist ivuxolimab in advanced cancers. Generated by immunoSEQ multiplex PCR, the TCRdb table keeps only in-frame clones and is missing some. The data hold approximately 69,000 clones, with about 90% observed a single time. This material consisted of CD4+ or CD8+ T cells sorted from blood, taken in a trial of the OX40 agonist ivuxolimab. These receptor sequences come from an adult with an advanced solid tumor such as melanoma, head and neck, liver or kidney cancer.

V usage is TRBV14 and J usage is TRBJ2-5; TRBD1 agrees at 7 bases. Germline CDR1 SGHDN, CDR2 FVKESK. The ends lost 5 bases at V and 7 bases at J; junction bases unmatched: 7. The length of the CDR3 is 13 residues. The CDR3, as DNA: TGTGCCAGCAGCAACAGGGGCGAGGGGACCCAGTACTTC. It yields the protein CASSNRGEGTQYF.

A single count supports this clone. The rearrangement uses TRBV10-3 and TRBJ1-1; 8 bases map to TRBD1. Germline CDR1 is ENHRY and CDR2 is SYGVKD. This CDR3 contains 15 residues. V shed 7 bases, J shed 5 bases, and the junction held 12 bases outside the gene matches. CDR3 coding DNA: TGTGCCATCACCCCCGGACAGGGAGGGAGGACTGAAGCTTTCTTT. Its translation is CAITPGQGGRTEAFF.

V gene TRBV7-6 combines with J gene TRBJ1-4; 8 bases are a match to TRBD1. After removal of 4 bases from V and 8 bases from J, the junction contained 9 bases not matched to a gene. CDR1 SGHVS and CDR2 FNYEAQ come from the germline V gene. This CDR3 is built from 15 residues. CDR3 loop: CASSSQGTGIEKLFF. The DNA of the CDR3 is TGTGCCAGCAGCTCACAGGGGACAGGAATCGAAAAACTGTTTTTT.

The V and J genes are TRBV5-1 and TRBJ1-1; TRBD1 matches 9 bases. V lost 6 bases and J lost 5; bases outside the gene matches: 8. This CDR3 contains 14 residues. The V gene's germline CDR1 is SGHRS and CDR2 YFSETQ. The DNA for the CDR3 is TGCGCCAGCACCTCTTCCGGGACAGGGACTGAAGCTTTCTTT. It is translated as CASTSSGTGTEAFF. The full variable domain, with the rest looked up from reference TRBV5-1 and TRBJ1-1, is KAGVTQTPRYLIKTRGQQVTLSCSPISGHRSVSWYQQTPGQGLQFLFEYFSETQRNKGNFPGRFSGRQFSNSRSEMNVSTLELGDSALYLCASTSSGTGTEAFFGQGTRLTVV.

The J gene is TRBJ2-6, the V gene TRBV27; D call uncertain. This CDR3 contains 13 residues. With 6 bases removed from V and 4 bases from J, the gap between germline ends came to 7 bases. Germline V gene sequence: CDR1 MNHEY, CDR2 SMNVEV (reference sequence). CDR3 sequence (DNA): TGTGCCAGCAGACCCTCCGGGGCCAACGTCCTGACTTTC. This gives the protein CASRPSGANVLTF.

Only one count was recorded for this clone. The chain uses TRBV11-2 and TRBJ2-3, with 11 bases lining up with TRBD2. Trimming at V came to 4 bases and at J to 2 bases, leaving 2 bases not matched to a gene. The length of the CDR3 is 15 residues. Germline V gene sequence: CDR1 SGHAT, CDR2 FQNNGV. CDR3 in amino acids: CASSWTSGLTDTQYF. CDR3 DNA sequence: TGTGCCAGCAGCTGGACTAGCGGGCTCACAGATACGCAGTATTTT.

The chain joins TRBV23-1 to TRBJ1-3; TRBD1 is a possible D gene (5 bases). TRBV23-1 is classed as an ORF, of uncertain function. The CDR3 has 15 residues. Trimming left V 1 base short and J 0 bases short, with 7 bases between. The CDR3 DNA reads as TGCGCCAGCAGTCAATGGGGGGGCTCTGGAAACACCATATATTTT. Translation: CASSQWGGSGNTIYF.

The chain carries TRBV5-1 and TRBJ2-5, with D perhaps TRBD2 (6 bases). Germline V gene data show CDR1 as SGHRS and CDR2 as YFSETQ. There are 14 residues in the CDR3. V was clipped by 1 base and J by 3 bases, with 10 bases between them. This CDR3 is CASSLWGVEETQYF. In DNA, the CDR3 is TGCGCCAGCAGCTTGTGGGGGGTGGAAGAGACCCAGTACTTC.

The chain recombines TRBV30 with TRBJ2-7; D possibly matches TRBD1 or TRBD2 (5 bases each). CDR1 is GTSNPN and CDR2 is SVGIG in the germline V gene (reference sequence). CDR3 length: 14 residues. With 5 bases removed from V and 2 bases from J, the gap between germline ends came to 16 bases. CDR3 amino acids: CAWSGDLGTYEQYF. CDR3 bases: TGTGCCTGGTCCGGGGACCTAGGAACCTACGAGCAGTACTTC.

The chain uses TRBV19 and TRBJ1-5; no reliable D call. The CDR3 has 15 residues. V was cut by 3 bases and J by 2 bases, with 11 bases left in between. Germline V CDR1 and CDR2: LNHDA, SQIVND (reference sequence). This CDR3 reads CASSMEVSGNQPQHF. The CDR3 DNA follows: TGTGCCAGTAGTATGGAGGTTTCGGGCAATCAGCCCCAGCATTTT.

The V and J genes are TRBV19 and TRBJ2-1; tentatively, D is TRBD2 (5 bases). The CDR3 length is 15 residues. Trimming shortened V by 6 bases and J by 0 bases, and 12 bases separated the two germline ends. Per the germline V gene, CDR1 is LNHDA and CDR2 is SQIVND (reference sequence). The CDR3, as DNA: TGTGCCAGTAGCCCTAGCAGGAGCTCCTACAATGAGCAGTTCTTC. It yields the protein CASSPSRSSYNEQFF. The entire variable domain, with the rest obtained from reference TRBV19 and TRBJ2-1, is as follows: DGGITQSPKYLFRKEGQNVTLSCEQNLNHDAMYWYRQDPGQGLRLIYYSQIVNDFQKGDIAEGYSVSREKKESFPLTVTSAQKNPTAFYLCASSPSRSSYNEQFFGPGTRLTVL.